This T cell receptor (beta chain) was recorded in a study of blood T cell repertoires in COVID-19. Overall study: Nucleic acid was either cDNA or gDNA, and it came from T cells, B-cell-depleted T cells, or PBMCs.

This clone was observed a few times. The data were produced by immunoSEQ multiplex PCR, yet TCRdb's version contains in-frame clones alone and is incomplete. The top ten clones hold more than 9.5% of a sample with tens of thousands of clones, approximately 88% of them seen once. This CDR3 has 14 amino acids. The trim removed 4 bases at V and 8 bases at J, leaving 10 bases unmatched. The V gene's germline CDR1 is SGHDN and CDR2 FVKESK. V usage is TRBV14 and J usage is TRBJ1-2, with TRBD1 matching over 7 bases. Material for sequencing was peripheral blood. This receptor was identified in a man older than 75 with acute or convalescent COVID-19. The CDR3 DNA is TGTGCCAGCAGCCCCCAGGGGGTAGCTAGGGGCTACACCTTC. Its protein product is CASSPQGVARGYTF. The full variable domain, its missing parts supplied by reference TRBV14 and TRBJ1-2, is EAGVTQFPSHSVIEKGQTVTLRCDPISGHDNLYWYRRVMGKEIKFLLHFVKESKQDESGMPNNRFLAERTGGTYSTLKVQPAELEDSGVYFCASSPQGVARGYTFGSGTRLTVV.